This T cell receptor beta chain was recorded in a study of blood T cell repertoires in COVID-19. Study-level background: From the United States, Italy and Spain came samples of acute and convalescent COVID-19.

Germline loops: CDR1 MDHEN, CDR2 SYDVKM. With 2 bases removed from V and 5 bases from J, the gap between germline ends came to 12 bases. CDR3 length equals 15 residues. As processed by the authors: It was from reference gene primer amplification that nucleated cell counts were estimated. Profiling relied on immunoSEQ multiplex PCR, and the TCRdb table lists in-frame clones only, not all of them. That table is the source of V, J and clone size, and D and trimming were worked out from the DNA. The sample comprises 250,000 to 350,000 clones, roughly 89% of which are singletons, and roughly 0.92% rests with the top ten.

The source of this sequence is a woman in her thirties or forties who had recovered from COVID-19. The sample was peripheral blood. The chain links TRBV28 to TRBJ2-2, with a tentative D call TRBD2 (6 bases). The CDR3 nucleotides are TGTGCCAGCAGTTTAGCGGCGGAGGGAACCGGGGAGCTGTTTTTT. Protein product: CASSLAAEGTGELFF.